This T cell receptor (beta chain) emerged from a study of cytomegalovirus exposure and HLA in healthy donors. Whole-study findings and limits: The investigators catalogued 160 or so TCR beta chains as cytomegalovirus-associated.

13 Jbeta primers and 60 Vbeta primers were used for the PCR. The protocol was immunoSEQ multiplex PCR, while the TCRdb copy is restricted to in-frame clones and leaves out a portion. The sample yields 100,000 to 150,000 clones, around 78% seen once. In regard to this clone: Its antigen remains unknown.

Looked up from germline, CDR1 is MDHEN and CDR2 is SYDVKM. V was clipped by 6 bases and J by 4 bases, with 12 bases between them. This CDR3 contains 13 residues. The V and J genes are TRBV28 and TRBJ1-2; D is undetermined. Sequenced: PBMCs. The TCR sequence derives from a woman between 40 and 50 years old in good health and CMV-seronegative. The CDR3 here is CASSPGRGYGYTF. As DNA, the CDR3 is TGTGCCAGCAGCCCCGGTCGGGGCTATGGCTACACCTTC.